The clone carrying this T cell receptor beta chain was found once. The antigen remains unidentified. The sample comes from a study of shared clonotypes between healthy human individuals. Overall study: Each donor's CD4 naive and CD4 memory cells filled three plates apiece, CD8 naive two, and CD8 memory one. General study points: Memory subsets generally showed smaller estimated richness than naive subsets did. In a few donors, roughly 5.2% of naive CD4 clonotypes appeared in common.

The CDR3 spans 15 residues. The germline gives CDR1 MGHRA, CDR2 YSYEKL. The V and J ends lost 1 base and 5 bases respectively, with 14 bases between them. Deep level was the assay's run setting. Libraries were prepared by immunoSEQ multiplex PCR; TCRdb keeps only in-frame clonotypes and omits some of them. The profile covers hundreds of thousands of clones, with about 95% appearing a single time and about 0.11% taken by the ten largest. CD8 cells regarded as naive lacked CD45RO, were positively chosen for CCR7, and omitted terminally differentiated effector memory CD45RA+ cells. The sequence was collected from a woman aged 30 to 39 in good health. The V call is TRBV4-1, the J call TRBJ2-5; possibly TRBD1 or TRBD2 for D (6 bases each). Sequences were obtained from naive CD8+ T cells sorted from blood. This chain's CDR3 is CASSQGLARGETQYF. CDR3 nucleotides: TGCGCCAGCAGCCAAGGCCTAGCGAGGGGGGAGACCCAGTACTTC.